This T cell receptor (beta chain) was observed in a study of blood T cell repertoires in COVID-19 (TCRdb year 2020). General notes on the study: Samples from collaborators originated in the United States, Italy and Spain and spanned both the acute and convalescent phases of COVID-19. The material from the prospective study consisted of cDNA or gDNA derived from T cells, B-cell-depleted T cells, or PBMCs. The dataset comprised deeply sampled blood TCRbeta repertoires from subjects exposed to, actively infected with, or recovered from COVID-19. The repertoires were made available in a free public database intended to serve as a resource for research on the immune response to SARS-CoV-2. Samples came from the ongoing ImmuneRACE study (first 160 participants) plus 1,254 subjects from 6 global collaborators. The sample metadata nearly always contained a de-identified subject ID, COVID-19 status, age in years and sex. Where available, HLA class I and class II types were obtained from metadata supplied by the sample provider rather than from assay-based typing. The investigation overall reported the following: Clinical and demographic metadata were provided uncurated, with the amount varying by source and participant.

As for this clone: The target of this receptor is not known. No much larger clonotype is one base removed from it; base qualities were not supplied.

Between the V and J ends, shortened by 5 bases and 4 bases respectively, the junction contains 11 bases. The germline V gene sets CDR1 to MNHEY and CDR2 to SVGAGI. Spanning cysteine to phenylalanine, the CDR3 consists of 14 amino acids. The retained sequence is limited to the CDR3, 42 bases, with the frame set at the first base. The immunoSEQ Assay, a bias-controlled multiplex PCR, was used to amplify TCRbeta CDR3 regions from genomic DNA. Per the authors' processing: The number of nucleated cells in each sample was estimated by amplification of reference gene primers within the assay. To quantify the absolute abundance of each unique TCRbeta CDR3 rearrangement, sequence reads were collapsed and filtered. For each sample, productive Simpson clonality was calculated as the square root of Simpson's diversity index over productive rearrangements. What TCRdb holds here is the immuneACCESS table cut down to in-frame rearrangements. Part of the clones is not present; checked against another copy, under half of the missing clones reflect an unresolved V gene, and the others are unexplained. The V and J calls and clone size were taken over from that table, and D and trimming were inferred from the DNA. The sample table shows fewer than 350,000 clones, and less than 90% are seen once. Approximately 12% of the sample is in the top ten clones.

One collaborating source in Seattle enrolled patients during active infection and followed them longitudinally through the course of disease. Collaborating institutions collected whole blood in K2EDTA tubes following their own protocols. For TCRbeta analysis, collaborators shipped samples in one of three forms: frozen whole blood, isolated PBMCs, or DNA extracted from either of those sample types. Sequencing was carried out using peripheral blood. The receptor was derived from a woman aged 25 to 39 with COVID-19, enrolled during active disease. The chain is encoded by TRBV6-5 joined to TRBJ2-2; 7 matching bases give a weak D call of TRBD2. The CDR3 here reads CASSNREGTGELFF. The DNA reads TGTGCCAGCAGTAACAGGGAGGGCACCGGGGAGCTGTTTTTT.